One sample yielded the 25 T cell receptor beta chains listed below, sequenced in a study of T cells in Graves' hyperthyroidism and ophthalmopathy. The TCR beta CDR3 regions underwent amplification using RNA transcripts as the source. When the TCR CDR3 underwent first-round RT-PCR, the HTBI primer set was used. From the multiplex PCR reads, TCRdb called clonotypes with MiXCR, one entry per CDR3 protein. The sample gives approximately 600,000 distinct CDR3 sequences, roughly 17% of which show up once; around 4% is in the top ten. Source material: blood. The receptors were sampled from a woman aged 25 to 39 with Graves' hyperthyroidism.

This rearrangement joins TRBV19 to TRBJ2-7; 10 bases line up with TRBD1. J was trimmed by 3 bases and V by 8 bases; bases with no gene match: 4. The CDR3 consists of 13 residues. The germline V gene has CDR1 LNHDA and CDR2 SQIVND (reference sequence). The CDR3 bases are TGTGCCAGTGGATGGACAGGGGGCTACGAGCAGTACTTC. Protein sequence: CASGWTGGYEQYF.

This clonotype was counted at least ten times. For the CDR3, the DNA is TGCGCCAGCAGCAGGGGCTCAGATACGCAGTATTTT. Translation gives CASSRGSDTQYF. V gene TRBV5-1 combines with J gene TRBJ2-3; possible D gene TRBD1, 5 bases. V was clipped by 4 bases and J by 4 bases, with 7 bases between them. Germline V CDR1 and CDR2: SGHRS, YFSETQ. The CDR3 spans 12 residues.

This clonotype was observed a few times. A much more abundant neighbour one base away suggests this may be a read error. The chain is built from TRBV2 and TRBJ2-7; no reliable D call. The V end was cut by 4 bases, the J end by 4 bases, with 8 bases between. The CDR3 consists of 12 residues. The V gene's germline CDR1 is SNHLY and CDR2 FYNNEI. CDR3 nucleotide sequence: TGTGCCAGCAGTGTTGACACTTACGAGCAGTACTTC. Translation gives CASSVDTYEQYF.

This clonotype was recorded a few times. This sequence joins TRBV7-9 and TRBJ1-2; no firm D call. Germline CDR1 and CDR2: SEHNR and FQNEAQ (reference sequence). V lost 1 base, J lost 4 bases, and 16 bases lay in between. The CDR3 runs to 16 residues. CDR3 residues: CASSLVGRTMLYGYTF. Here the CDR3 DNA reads TGTGCCAGCAGCTTAGTTGGGCGGACGATGCTCTATGGCTACACCTTC.

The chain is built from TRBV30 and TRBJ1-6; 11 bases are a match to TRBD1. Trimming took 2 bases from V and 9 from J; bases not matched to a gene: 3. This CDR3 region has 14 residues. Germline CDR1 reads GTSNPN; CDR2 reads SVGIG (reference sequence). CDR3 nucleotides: TGTGCCTGGAGTCGGACAGGGGGCGTTTCACCCCTCCACTTT. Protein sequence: CAWSRTGGVSPLHF.

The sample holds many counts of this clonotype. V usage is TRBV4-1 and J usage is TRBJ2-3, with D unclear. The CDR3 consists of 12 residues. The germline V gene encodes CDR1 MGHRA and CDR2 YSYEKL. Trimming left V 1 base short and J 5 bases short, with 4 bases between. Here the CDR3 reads CASSQVRDTQYF. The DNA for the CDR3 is TGCGCCAGCAGCCAAGTAAGAGATACGCAGTATTTT.

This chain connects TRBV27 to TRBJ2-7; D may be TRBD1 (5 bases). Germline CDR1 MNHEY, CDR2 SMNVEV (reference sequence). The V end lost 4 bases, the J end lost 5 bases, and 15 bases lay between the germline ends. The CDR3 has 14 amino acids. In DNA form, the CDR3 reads TGTGCCAGCAGTTACCAGGGTTTAAAGCACGAGCAGTACTTC. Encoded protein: CASSYQGLKHEQYF.

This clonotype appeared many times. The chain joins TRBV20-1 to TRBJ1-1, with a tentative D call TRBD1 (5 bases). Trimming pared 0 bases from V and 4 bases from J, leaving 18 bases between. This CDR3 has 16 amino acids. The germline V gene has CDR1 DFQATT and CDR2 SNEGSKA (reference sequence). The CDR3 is CSARDIPGGGGTEAFF. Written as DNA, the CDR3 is TGCAGTGCTAGAGATATCCCCGGCGGGGGAGGCACTGAAGCTTTCTTT.

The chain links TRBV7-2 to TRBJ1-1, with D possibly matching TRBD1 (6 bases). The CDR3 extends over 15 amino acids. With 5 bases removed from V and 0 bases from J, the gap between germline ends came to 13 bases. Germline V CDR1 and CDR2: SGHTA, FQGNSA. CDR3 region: CASSPQGRMNTEAFF. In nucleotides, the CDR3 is TGTGCCAGCAGCCCACAGGGTAGGATGAACACTGAAGCTTTCTTT. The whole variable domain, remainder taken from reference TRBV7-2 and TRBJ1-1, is GAGVSQSPSNKVTEKGKDVELRCDPISGHTALYWYRQSLGQGLEFLIYFQGNSAPDKSGLPSDRFSAERTGGSVSTLTIQRTQQEDSAVYLCASSPQGRMNTEAFFGQGTRLTVV.

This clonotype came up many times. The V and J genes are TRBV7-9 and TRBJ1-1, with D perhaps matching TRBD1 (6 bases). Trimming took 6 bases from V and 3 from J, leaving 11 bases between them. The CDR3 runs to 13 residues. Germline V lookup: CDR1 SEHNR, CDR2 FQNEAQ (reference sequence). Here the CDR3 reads CASRQDRDTEAFF. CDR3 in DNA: TGTGCCAGCAGACAGGACAGAGACACTGAAGCTTTCTTT. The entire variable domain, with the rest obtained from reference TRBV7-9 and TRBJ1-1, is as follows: DTGVSQNPRHKITKRGQNVTFRCDPISEHNRLYWYRQTLGQGPEFLTYFQNEAQLEKSRLLSDRFSAERPKGSFSTLEIQRTEQGDSAMYLCASRQDRDTEAFFGQGTRLTVV.

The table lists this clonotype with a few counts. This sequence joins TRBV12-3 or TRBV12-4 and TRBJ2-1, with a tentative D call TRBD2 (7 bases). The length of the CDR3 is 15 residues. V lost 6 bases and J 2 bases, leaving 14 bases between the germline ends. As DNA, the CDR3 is TGTGCCAGCAGGAGGAGGGGGGGGACCTACAATGAGCAGTTCTTC. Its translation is CASRRRGGTYNEQFF.

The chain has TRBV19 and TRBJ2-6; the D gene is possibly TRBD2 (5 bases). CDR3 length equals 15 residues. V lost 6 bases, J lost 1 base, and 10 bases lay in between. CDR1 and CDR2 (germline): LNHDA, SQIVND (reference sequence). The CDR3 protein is CASRTGESGANVLTF. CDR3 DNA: TGTGCCAGTAGGACCGGGGAATCTGGGGCCAACGTCCTGACTTTC.

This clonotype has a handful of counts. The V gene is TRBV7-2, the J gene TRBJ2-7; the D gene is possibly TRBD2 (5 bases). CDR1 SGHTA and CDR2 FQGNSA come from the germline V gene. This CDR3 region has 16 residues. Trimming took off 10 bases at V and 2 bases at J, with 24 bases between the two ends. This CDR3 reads CATHPTWASIPYEQYF. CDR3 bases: TGTGCCACCCACCCCACTTGGGCTAGCATACCCTACGAGCAGTACTTC. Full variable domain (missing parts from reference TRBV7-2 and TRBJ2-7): GAGVSQSPSNKVTEKGKDVELRCDPISGHTALYWYRQSLGQGLEFLIYFQGNSAPDKSGLPSDRFSAERTGGSVSTLTIQRTQQEDSAVYLCATHPTWASIPYEQYFGPGTRLTVT.

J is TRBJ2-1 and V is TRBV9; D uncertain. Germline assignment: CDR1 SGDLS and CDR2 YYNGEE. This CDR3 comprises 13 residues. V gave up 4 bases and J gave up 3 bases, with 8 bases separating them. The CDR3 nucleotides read TGTGCCAGCAGCCCCCGACACTACAATGAGCAGTTCTTC. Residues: CASSPRHYNEQFF.

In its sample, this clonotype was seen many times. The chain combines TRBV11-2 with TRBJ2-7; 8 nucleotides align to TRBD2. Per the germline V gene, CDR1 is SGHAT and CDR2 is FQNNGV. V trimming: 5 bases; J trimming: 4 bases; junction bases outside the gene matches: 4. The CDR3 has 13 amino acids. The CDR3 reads CASSPAGVYEQYF. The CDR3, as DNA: TGTGCCAGCAGCCCAGCGGGAGTTTACGAGCAGTACTTC.

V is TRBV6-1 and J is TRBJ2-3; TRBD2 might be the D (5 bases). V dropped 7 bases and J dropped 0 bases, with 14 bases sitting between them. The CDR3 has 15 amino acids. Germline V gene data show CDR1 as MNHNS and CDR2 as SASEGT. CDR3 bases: TGTGCCAGCATCCAGCGGAGTGCTAGCACAGATACGCAGTATTTT. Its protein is CASIQRSASTDTQYF.

The CDR3 nucleotides read TGTGCCTGGAGTGCCGACAGGGGGGGAGAGACCCAGTACTTC. Its protein product is CAWSADRGGETQYF. V gene TRBV30 combines with J gene TRBJ2-5, with TRBD1 identical over 9 bases. The V and J ends lost 1 base and 4 bases, in that order; junction bases with no gene match: 4. CDR1 is GTSNPN and CDR2 is SVGIG in the germline V gene (reference sequence). The CDR3 is 14 residues long.

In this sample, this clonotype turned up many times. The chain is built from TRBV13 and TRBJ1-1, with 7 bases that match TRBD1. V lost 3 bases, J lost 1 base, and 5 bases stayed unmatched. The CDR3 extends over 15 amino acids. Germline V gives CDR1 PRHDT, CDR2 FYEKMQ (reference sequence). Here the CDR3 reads CASSFTGTENTEAFF. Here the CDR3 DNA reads TGTGCCAGCAGCTTTACCGGGACAGAGAACACTGAAGCTTTCTTT.

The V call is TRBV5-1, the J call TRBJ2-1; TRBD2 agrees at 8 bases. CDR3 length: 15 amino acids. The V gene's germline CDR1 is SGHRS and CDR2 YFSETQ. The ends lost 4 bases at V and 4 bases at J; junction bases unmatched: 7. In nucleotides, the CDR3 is TGCGCCAGCAGCGAGTCTAGCGGGCGGTACAATGAGCAGTTCTTC. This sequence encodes CASSESSGRYNEQFF.

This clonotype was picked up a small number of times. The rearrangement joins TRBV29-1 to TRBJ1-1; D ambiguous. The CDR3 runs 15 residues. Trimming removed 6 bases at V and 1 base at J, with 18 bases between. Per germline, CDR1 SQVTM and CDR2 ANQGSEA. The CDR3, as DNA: TGCAGCGTAGACCATTTGATGGGCGGGAACACTGAAGCTTTCTTT. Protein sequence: CSVDHLMGGNTEAFF.

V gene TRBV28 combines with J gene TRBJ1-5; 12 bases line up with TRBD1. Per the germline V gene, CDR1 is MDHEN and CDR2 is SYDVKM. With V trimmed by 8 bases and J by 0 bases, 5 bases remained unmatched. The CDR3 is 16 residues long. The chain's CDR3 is CASGTGGAYSNQPQHF. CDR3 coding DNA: TGTGCCAGCGGGACAGGGGGCGCCTATAGCAATCAGCCCCAGCATTTT. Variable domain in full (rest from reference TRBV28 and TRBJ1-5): DVKVTQSSRYLVKRTGEKVFLECVQDMDHENMFWYRQDPGLGLRLIYFSYDVKMKEKGDIPEGYSVSREKKERFSLILESASTNQTSMYLCASGTGGAYSNQPQHFGDGTRLSIL.

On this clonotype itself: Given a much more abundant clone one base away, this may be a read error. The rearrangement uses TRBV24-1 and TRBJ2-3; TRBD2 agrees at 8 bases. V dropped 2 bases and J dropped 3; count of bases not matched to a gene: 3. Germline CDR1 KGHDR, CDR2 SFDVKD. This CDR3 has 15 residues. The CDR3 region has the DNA TGTGCCACCAGTGATTGGGCTAGCGGGACAGATACGCAGTATTTT. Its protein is CATSDWASGTDTQYF.

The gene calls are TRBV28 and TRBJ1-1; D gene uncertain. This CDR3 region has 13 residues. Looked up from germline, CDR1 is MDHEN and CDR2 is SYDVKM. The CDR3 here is CAGRGARGTEAFF. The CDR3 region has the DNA TGTGCAGGGAGAGGCGCCCGGGGAACTGAAGCTTTCTTT.

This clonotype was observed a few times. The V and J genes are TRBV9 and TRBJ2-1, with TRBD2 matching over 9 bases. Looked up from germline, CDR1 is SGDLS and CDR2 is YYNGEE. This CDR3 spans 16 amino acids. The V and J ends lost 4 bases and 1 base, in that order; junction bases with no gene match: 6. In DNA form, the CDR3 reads TGTGCCAGCAGCCACGATCTAGCGGGGTCCTACAATGAGCAGTTCTTC. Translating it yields CASSHDLAGSYNEQFF.

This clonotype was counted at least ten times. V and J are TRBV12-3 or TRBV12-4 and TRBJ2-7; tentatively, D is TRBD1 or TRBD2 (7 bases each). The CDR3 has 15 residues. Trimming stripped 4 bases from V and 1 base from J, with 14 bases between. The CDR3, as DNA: TGTGCCAGCAGTTCACAGGGGCGGGGGTCCTACGAGCAGTACTTC. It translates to CASSSQGRGSYEQYF.